The TCR beta chain under discussion was sequenced for a study of response to subunit inactivated influenza vaccine. Via MiXCR, TCRdb re-called the RT-PCR reads, giving one row per CDR3 protein. The sample contains about 570,000 distinct CDR3 sequences, approximately 10% of which appear only once. The data were also submitted as part of a second study, on T cells expressing NK-cell markers. Turning to that study: cDNA encoding TCR beta was synthesized via 5'RACE template switching incorporating UMIs.

The receptor was isolated from a man between 45 and 60 years old who received an inactivated influenza vaccine. The sequencing used PBMCs from blood, collected on the day of vaccination.

Written as DNA, the CDR3 is TGTGCCAGCAGACCCGGGACAGGTGAAGGGGAGCTGTTTTTT. It specifies CASRPGTGEGELFF. The chain uses TRBV12-3 or TRBV12-4 and TRBJ2-2, with TRBD1 matching over 8 bases. V was pared by 6 bases and J by 8 bases, with 8 bases of the junction left unmatched. There are 14 residues in the CDR3.